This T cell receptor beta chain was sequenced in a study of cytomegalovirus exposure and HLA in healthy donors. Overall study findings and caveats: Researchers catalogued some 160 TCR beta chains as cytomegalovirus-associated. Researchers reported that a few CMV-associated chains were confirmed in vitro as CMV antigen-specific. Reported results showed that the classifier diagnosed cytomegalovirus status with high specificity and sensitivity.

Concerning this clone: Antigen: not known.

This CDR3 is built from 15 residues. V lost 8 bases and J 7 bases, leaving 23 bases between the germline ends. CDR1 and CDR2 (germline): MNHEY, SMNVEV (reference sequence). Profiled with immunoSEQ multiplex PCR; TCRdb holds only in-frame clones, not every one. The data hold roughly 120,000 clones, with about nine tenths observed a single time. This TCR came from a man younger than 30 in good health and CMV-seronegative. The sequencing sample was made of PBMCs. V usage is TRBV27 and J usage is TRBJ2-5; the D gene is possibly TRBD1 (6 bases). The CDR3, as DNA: TGTGCCAGCCGCAAGGAACAGGGATCCCCGGGGACCCAGTACTTC. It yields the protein CASRKEQGSPGTQYF.